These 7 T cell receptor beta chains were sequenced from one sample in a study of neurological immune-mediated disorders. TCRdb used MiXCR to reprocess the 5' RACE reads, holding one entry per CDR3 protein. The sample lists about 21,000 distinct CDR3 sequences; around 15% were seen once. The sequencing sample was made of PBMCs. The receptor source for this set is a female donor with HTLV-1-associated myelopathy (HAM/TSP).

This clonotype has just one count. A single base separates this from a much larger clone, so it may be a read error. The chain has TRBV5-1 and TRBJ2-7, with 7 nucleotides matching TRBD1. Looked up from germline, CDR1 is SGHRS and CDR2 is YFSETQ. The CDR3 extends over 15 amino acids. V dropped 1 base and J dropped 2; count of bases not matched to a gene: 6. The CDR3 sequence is CASSLSSGGPYEQYF. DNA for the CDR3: TGCGCCAGCAGCTTGTCCTCAGGGGGTCCCTACGAGCAGTACTTC.

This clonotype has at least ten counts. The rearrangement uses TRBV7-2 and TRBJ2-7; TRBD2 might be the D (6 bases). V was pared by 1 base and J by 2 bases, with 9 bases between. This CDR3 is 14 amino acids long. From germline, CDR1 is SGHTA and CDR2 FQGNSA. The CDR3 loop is CASSLGGLTYEQYF. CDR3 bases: TGTGCCAGCAGCTTAGGCGGACTAACCTACGAGCAGTACTTC.

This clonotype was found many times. In nucleotides, the CDR3 is TGTGCCAGCAGTGCCCAGCGGGGGGGCTCAGATACGCAGTATTTT. It encodes CASSAQRGGSDTQYF. The V gene is TRBV12-3 or TRBV12-4, the J gene TRBJ2-3; TRBD2 matches 10 bases. The CDR3 length is 15 residues. Trimming removed 5 bases from V and 4 bases from J; junction bases left unmatched: 6.

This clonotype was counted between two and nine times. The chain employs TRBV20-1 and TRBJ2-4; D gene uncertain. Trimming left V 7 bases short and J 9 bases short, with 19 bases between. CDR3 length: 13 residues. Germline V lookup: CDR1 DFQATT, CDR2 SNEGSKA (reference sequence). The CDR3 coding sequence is TGCAGTGGGAGTAGACGAGCGCGGAGCATTCAGTACTTC. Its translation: CSGSRRARSIQYF.

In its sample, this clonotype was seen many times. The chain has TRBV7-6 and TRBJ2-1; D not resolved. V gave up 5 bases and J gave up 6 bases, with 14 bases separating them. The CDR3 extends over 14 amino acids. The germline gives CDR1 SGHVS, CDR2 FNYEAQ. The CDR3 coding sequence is TGTGCCAGCAGCAATCGACACGGATCCAATGAGCAGTTCTTC. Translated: CASSNRHGSNEQFF.

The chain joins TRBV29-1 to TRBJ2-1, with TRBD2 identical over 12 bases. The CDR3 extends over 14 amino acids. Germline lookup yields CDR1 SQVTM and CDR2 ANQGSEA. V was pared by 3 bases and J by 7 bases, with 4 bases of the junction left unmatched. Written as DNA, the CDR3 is TGCAGCGTTGAGGGACTAGCGGGTTTAAATGAGCAGTTCTTC. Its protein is CSVEGLAGLNEQFF.

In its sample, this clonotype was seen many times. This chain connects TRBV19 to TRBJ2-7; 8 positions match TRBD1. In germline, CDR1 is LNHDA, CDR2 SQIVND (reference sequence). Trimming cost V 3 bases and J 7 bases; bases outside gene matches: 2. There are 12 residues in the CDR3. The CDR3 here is CASSIRTGEQYF. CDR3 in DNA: TGTGCCAGTAGTATCCGGACAGGGGAGCAGTACTTC. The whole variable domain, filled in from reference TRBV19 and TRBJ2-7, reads DGGITQSPKYLFRKEGQNVTLSCEQNLNHDAMYWYRQDPGQGLRLIYYSQIVNDFQKGDIAEGYSVSREKKESFPLTVTSAQKNPTAFYLCASSIRTGEQYFGPGTRLTVT.